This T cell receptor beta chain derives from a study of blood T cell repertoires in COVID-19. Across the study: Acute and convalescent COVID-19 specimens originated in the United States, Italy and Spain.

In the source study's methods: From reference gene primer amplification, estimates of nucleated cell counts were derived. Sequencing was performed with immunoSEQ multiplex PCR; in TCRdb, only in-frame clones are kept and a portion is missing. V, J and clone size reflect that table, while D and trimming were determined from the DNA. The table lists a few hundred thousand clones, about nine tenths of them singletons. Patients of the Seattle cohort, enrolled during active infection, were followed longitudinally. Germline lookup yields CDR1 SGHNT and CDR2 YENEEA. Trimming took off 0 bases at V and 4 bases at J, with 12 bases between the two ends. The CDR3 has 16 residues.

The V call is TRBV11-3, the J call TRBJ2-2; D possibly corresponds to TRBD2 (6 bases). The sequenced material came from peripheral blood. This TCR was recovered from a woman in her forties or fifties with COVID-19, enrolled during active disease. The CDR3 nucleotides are TGTGCCAGCAGCTTAGAAAGGGGAGGTATCACCGGGGAGCTGTTTTTT. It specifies CASSLERGGITGELFF.